This T cell receptor beta chain was profiled in a study of T-cell reconstitution after alpha-beta-depleted transplantation in children (TCRdb year 2016). Some background on the complete study: Using TCR repertoire profiling, the study followed T-cell immune reconstitution in a quantitative way in children after TCRalphabeta/CD19-depleted allogeneic hematopoietic cell transplantation.

CDR1 SQVTM and CDR2 ANQGSEA are derived from the germline V gene. V is pruned by 5 bases and J by 6 bases, leaving 1 base of the junction without a gene match. There are 12 amino acids in the CDR3, from cysteine to phenylalanine inclusive. Left in the record is the CDR3 DNA by itself, 36 bases read in frame from the first base. This clonotype was observed at least ten times. Its antigen is not yet known. No qualities accompany the bases; no much larger clone lies one base away. Library preparation was by PCR. The sequencer listed for this sample is Illumina HiSeq 2500. TCR libraries were prepared with molecular barcoding, using unique molecular identifiers to normalize TCRbeta repertoire quantification. TCRdb took the public reads, trimmed them with fastp at Q25, ran MiXCR for clone calling and kept in-frame beta chains. Duplicate CDR3 protein sequences are folded into a single record with the most common DNA and genes. Present in this sample are almost 500,000 distinct CDR3 sequences, about 10% of which were seen just once. The biggest ten clones account for around 2% of the sample.

On the study overall, not on this receptor specifically: The apparently early recovery of alphabetaT-cell counts about two months after transplant reportedly depended on only several hundred rapidly expanded clones that came from non-depleted graft cells. The high TCRbeta diversity at day 60 in some patients was ascribed to recipient T cells and intrathymic progenitors that had survived conditioning. Hyperexpanded clone frequencies declined over subsequent months; after one year, T-cell counts and TCRbeta diversity were mostly attributed to newly produced T cells.

What the treatment or condition label conveys for this sample: allogeneic hematopoietic cell transplantation with graft depleted of TCRalphabeta T cells and CD19 B cells. The transplant recipients were children given TCRalphabeta/CD19-depleted allogeneic hematopoietic cell grafts. This specimen was PBMCs, taken before TCRalphabeta/CD19-depleted stem cell transplant. The source of this sequence is a child under 10 years old with inherited bone marrow failure, due to receive a stem cell transplant. The chain was built from TRBV29-1 and TRBJ1-4, and TRBD1 matches 9 of the central bases. The bases are TGCAGCGTTCGGACAGGGGATGAAAAACTGTTTTTT. Its protein is CSVRTGDEKLFF.